These 7 T cell receptor beta chains came from one sample sequenced in a study of cytomegalovirus exposure and HLA in healthy donors (dated by TCRdb to about 2017). The library was prepared using the immunoSEQ multiplex PCR assay. For the multiplex PCR, a mixture combining 60 forward primers for TCR Vbeta segments and 13 reverse primers for TCR Jbeta segments was used. The clones in this table, taken by TCRdb from immuneACCESS, are in-frame only. Not every clone is retained; where verified, under half of the shortfall comes from an unresolved V gene, and the cause of the rest is unknown. Here the sample has 150,000 to 200,000 clones; about three quarters occur a single time. 0.95% to 1.4% of the sample is in the top ten clones. Sequenced input: PBMCs. All receptors come from a woman aged 40 to 50 in good health and CMV-seronegative.

V usage is TRBV4-2 and J usage is TRBJ2-3; D is possibly TRBD2 (6 bases). The CDR3 is 16 residues long. Germline values: CDR1 LGHNA, CDR2 YNFKEQ. V was trimmed by 1 base and J by 1 base, leaving 12 bases between them. The DNA of the CDR3 is TGTGCCAGCAGCCAAGTGTTCTCTAGCGGCACAGATACGCAGTATTTT. This translates into CASSQVFSSGTDTQYF.

V and J are TRBV4-3 and TRBJ2-5, with 7 bases that match TRBD2. Germline assignment: CDR1 LGHNA and CDR2 YSLEER. V shed 4 bases and J 4 bases; nucleotides not matched to a gene: 12. This CDR3 has 16 residues. The CDR3 region has the DNA TGCGCCAGCAGCCCAAGATTACCTAGCGGAAGAGAGACCCAGTACTTC. It yields the protein CASSPRLPSGRETQYF.

This clone was seen just once. The chain recombines TRBV19 with TRBJ1-3; D is unresolved. Per the germline V gene, CDR1 is LNHDA and CDR2 is SQIVND (reference sequence). Trimming shortened V by 3 bases and J by 7 bases, and 16 bases separated the two germline ends. The CDR3 runs 15 residues. The CDR3 reads CASSMAHASPNTIYF. For the CDR3, the DNA is TGTGCCAGTAGTATGGCCCACGCCTCCCCCAACACCATATATTTT.

V gene TRBV29-1 combines with J gene TRBJ1-1; D might be TRBD1 (6 bases). From germline, CDR1 is SQVTM and CDR2 ANQGSEA. The CDR3 length is 13 residues. The germline V and J ends were trimmed by 7 bases and 3 bases, with 15 bases remaining between them. The CDR3 loop reads CSATDSWDTEAFF. CDR3 nucleotides: TGCAGCGCTACGGACAGTTGGGACACTGAAGCTTTCTTT.

J is TRBJ2-2 and V is TRBV7-3, with D possibly matching TRBD2 (6 bases). Germline CDR1 is SGHTA and CDR2 is FQGTGA. The CDR3 is made up of 17 amino acids. Trimming took 8 bases from V and 0 from J, leaving 19 bases between them. The CDR3 sequence: CASSGARGPTNTGELFF. The CDR3 bases are TGTGCCAGCTCCGGGGCGCGGGGACCGACGAACACCGGGGAGCTGTTTTTT.

In its sample, this clone was seen a few times. The genes are TRBV9 and TRBJ1-2; a weak D match, TRBD1 (6 bases). This CDR3 region has 17 residues. Germline-derived CDR1 and CDR2 are SGDLS and YYNGEE. V was cut by 3 bases and J by 4 bases, with 22 bases left in between. CDR3 in amino acids: CASSAPRVQGQSYGYTF. The DNA for the CDR3 is TGTGCCAGCAGCGCCCCGAGAGTACAGGGTCAGAGCTATGGCTACACCTTC.

The V gene is TRBV6-1, the J gene TRBJ2-7, with 7 bases aligning to TRBD1. There are 13 residues in the CDR3. V shed 2 bases, J shed 6 bases, and the junction held 4 bases outside the gene matches. The germline V gene encodes CDR1 MNHNS and CDR2 SASEGT. The CDR3 DNA reads TGTGCCAGCAGTGAATCGGACAGGCCCGAGCAGTACGTC. It codes for CASSESDRPEQYV.